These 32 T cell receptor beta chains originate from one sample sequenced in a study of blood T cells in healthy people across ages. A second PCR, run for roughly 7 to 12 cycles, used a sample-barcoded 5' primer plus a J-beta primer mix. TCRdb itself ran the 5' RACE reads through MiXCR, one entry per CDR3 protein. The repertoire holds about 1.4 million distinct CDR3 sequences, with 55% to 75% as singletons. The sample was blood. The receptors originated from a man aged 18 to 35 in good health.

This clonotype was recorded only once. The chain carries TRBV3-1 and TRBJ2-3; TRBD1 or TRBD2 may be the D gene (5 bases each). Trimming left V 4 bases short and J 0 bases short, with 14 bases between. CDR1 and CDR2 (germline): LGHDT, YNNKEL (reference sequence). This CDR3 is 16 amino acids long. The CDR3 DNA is TGTGCCAGCAGCCCGCTGGGGGTACTTAGCACAGATACGCAGTATTTT. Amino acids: CASSPLGVLSTDTQYF.

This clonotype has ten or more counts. The CDR3 DNA reads TGTGCCAGCAGCTCGACAGGGTGGGAAAAACTGTTTTTT. Amino acid sequence: CASSSTGWEKLFF. The gene calls are TRBV7-2 and TRBJ1-4; TRBD1 matches at 7 bases. CDR1 is SGHTA, CDR2 FQGNSA, per germline. CDR3 size: 13 residues. Trimming at V came to 4 bases and at J to 8 bases, leaving 4 bases not matched to a gene.

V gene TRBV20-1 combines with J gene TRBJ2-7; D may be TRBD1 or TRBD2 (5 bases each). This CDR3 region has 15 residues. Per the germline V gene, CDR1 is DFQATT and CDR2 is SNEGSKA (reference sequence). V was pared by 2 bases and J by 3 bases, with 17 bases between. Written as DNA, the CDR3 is TGCAGTGCTAGACCGTCGGGACGCCAGATCTACGAGCAGTACTTC. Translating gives CSARPSGRQIYEQYF.

For the CDR3, the DNA is TGTGCCAGCAGCTGGGCTAGCGGGGATCTGGAGACCCAGTACTTC. Translating it yields CASSWASGDLETQYF. V gene TRBV7-9 combines with J gene TRBJ2-5; the match to TRBD2 covers 9 bases. This CDR3 is 15 amino acids long. CDR1 is SEHNR and CDR2 is FQNEAQ in the germline V gene (reference sequence). Trimming removed 4 bases from V and 5 bases from J; junction bases left unmatched: 8. Full variable domain (outside the CDR3, taken from reference TRBV7-9 and TRBJ2-5): DTGVSQNPRHKITKRGQNVTFRCDPISEHNRLYWYRQTLGQGPEFLTYFQNEAQLEKSRLLSDRFSAERPKGSFSTLEIQRTEQGDSAMYLCASSWASGDLETQYFGPGTRLLVL.

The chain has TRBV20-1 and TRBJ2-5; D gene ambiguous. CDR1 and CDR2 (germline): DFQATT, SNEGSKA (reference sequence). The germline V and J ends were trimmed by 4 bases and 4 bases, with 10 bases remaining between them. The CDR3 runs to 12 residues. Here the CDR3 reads CSAIEVAETQYF. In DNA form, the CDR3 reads TGCAGTGCTATAGAGGTGGCAGAGACCCAGTACTTC.

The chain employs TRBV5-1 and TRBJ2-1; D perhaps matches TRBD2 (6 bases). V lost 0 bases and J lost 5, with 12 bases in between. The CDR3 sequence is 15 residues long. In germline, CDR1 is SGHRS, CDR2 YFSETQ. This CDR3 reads CASSLVGRENNEQFF. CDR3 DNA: TGCGCCAGCAGCTTGGTGGGGCGGGAAAACAATGAGCAGTTCTTC.

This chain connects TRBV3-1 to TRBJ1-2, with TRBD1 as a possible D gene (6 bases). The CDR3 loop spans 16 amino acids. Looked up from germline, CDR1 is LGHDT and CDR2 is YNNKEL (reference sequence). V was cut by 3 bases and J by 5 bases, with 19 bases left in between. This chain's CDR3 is CASSQGAGTPLYGYTF. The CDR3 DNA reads TGTGCCAGCAGCCAGGGGGCTGGGACACCCCTATATGGCTACACCTTC.

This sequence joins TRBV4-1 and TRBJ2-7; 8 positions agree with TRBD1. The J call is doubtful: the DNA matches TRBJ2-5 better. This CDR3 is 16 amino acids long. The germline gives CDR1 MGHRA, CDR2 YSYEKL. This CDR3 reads CASSQGIGTGKETQYF. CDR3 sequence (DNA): TGCGCCAGCAGCCAAGGCATCGGGACAGGAAAAGAGACCCAGTACTTC.

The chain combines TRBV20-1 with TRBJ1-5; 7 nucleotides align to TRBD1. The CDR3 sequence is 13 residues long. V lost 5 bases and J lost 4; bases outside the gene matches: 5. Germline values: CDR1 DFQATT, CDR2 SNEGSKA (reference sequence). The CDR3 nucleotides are TGCAGTGCTCAGACAGGGTTTAATCAGCCCCAGCATTTT. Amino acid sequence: CSAQTGFNQPQHF.

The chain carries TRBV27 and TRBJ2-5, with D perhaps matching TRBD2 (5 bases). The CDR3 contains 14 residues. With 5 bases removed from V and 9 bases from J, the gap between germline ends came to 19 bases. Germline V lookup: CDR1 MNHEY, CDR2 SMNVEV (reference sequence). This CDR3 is CASSPGIPQWAQYF. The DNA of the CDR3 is TGTGCCAGCAGTCCCGGGATACCTCAATGGGCCCAGTACTTC.

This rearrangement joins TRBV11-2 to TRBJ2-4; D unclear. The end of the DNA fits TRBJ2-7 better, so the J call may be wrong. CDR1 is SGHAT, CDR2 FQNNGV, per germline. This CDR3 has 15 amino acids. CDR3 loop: CASSPGAGQTYEQYF. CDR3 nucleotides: TGTGCCAGCAGCCCAGGTGCAGGTCAGACCTACGAGCAGTACTTC.

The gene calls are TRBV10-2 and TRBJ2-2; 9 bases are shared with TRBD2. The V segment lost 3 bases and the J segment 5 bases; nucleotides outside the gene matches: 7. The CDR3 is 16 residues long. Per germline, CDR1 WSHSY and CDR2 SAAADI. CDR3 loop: CASSEDAGGGTGELFF. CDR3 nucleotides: TGCGCCAGCAGTGAAGATGCGGGAGGGGGTACCGGGGAGCTGTTTTTT.

The CDR3 coding sequence is TGTGCCAGCAGTGAAGAGGTCCGAACGAACACCGGGGAGCTGTTTTTT. Translated, it gives CASSEEVRTNTGELFF. This chain connects TRBV2 to TRBJ2-2, with D uncertain. Trimming cost V 1 base and J 0 bases, with 9 bases left between them. The length of the CDR3 is 16 residues. Looked up from germline, CDR1 is SNHLY and CDR2 is FYNNEI.

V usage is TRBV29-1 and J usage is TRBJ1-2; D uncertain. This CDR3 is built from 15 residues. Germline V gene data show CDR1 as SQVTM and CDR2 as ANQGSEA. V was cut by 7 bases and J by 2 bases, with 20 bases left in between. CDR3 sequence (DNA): TGCAGCGCCCAAGTTCAGGTGGGCCGAAACTATGGCTACACCTTC. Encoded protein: CSAQVQVGRNYGYTF.

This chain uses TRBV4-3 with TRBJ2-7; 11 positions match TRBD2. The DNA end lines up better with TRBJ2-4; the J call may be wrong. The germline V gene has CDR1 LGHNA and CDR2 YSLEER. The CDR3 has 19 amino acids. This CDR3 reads CASSRKTSGSRNWGNIQYF. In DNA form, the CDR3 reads TGCGCCAGCAGCCGAAAAACTAGCGGGAGCCGCAACTGGGGAAACATTCAGTACTTC.

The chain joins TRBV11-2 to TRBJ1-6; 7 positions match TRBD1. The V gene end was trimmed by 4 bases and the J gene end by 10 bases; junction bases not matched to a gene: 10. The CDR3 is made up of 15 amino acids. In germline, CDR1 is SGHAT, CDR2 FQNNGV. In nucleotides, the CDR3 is TGTGCCAGCAGCTCTACCGGGACAGCGGGGTCACCCCTCCACTTT. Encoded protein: CASSSTGTAGSPLHF.

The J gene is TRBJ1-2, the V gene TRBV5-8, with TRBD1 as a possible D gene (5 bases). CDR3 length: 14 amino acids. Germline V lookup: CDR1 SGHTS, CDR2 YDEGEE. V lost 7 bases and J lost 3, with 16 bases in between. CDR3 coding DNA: TGTGCCAGCGAGGGGTATAGTCGGGACTATGGCTACACCTTC. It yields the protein CASEGYSRDYGYTF.

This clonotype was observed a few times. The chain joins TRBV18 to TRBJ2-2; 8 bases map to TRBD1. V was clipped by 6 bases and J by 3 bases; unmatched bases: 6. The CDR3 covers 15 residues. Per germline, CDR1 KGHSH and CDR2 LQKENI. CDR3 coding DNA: TGTGCCAGCTCGCTGACAGGGGTGGACACCGGGGAGCTGTTTTTT. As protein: CASSLTGVDTGELFF.

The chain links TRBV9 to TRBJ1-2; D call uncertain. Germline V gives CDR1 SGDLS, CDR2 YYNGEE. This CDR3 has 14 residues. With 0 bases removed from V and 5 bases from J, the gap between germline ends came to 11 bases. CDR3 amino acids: CASSVGEGRYGYTF. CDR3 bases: TGTGCCAGCAGCGTAGGTGAAGGGAGGTATGGCTACACCTTC.

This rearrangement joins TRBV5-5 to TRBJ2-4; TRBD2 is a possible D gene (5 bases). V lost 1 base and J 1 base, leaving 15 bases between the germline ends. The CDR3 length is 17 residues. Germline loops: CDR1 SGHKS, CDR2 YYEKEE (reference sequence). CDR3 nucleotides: TGTGCCAGCAGCTTGTGGTGGGCGGGTGGTGCCAAAAACATTCAGTACTTC. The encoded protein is CASSLWWAGGAKNIQYF.

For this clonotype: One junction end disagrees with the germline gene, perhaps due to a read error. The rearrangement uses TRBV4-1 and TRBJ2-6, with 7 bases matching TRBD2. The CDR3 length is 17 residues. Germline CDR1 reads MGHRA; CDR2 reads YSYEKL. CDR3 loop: CASSLSGRGPGANVLTF. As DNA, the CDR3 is TGCGCCAGCAGCCTCTCGGGGAGGGGACCTGGGGCCAATGTCCTGACTTTC.

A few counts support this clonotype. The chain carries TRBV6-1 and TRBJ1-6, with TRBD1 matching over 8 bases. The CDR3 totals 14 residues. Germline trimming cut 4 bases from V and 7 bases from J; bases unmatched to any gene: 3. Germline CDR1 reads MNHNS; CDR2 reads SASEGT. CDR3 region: CASSGQGLNSPLHF. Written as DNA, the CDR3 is TGTGCCAGCAGTGGACAGGGGTTGAATTCACCCCTCCACTTT.

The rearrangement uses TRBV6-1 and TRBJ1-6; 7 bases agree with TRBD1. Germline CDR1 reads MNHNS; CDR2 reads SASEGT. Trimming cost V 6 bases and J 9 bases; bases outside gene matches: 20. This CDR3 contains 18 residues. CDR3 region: CASSLPQGSMGFGSPLHF. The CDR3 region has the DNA TGTGCCAGCAGCCTTCCACAGGGGTCCATGGGGTTTGGTTCACCCCTCCACTTT.

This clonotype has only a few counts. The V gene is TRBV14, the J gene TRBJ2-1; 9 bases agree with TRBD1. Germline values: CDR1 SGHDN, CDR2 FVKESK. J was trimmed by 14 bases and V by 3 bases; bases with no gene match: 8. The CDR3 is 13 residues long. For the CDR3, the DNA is TGTGCCAGCAGCCATGTGACAGGGGGGGCGAAGTTCTTC. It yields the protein CASSHVTGGAKFF.

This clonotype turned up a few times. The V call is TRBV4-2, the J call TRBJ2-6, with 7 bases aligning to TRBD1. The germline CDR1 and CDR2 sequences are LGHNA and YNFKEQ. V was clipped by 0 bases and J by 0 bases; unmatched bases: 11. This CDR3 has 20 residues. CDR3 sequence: CASSQDERTGQSSGANVLTF. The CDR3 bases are TGTGCCAGCAGCCAAGATGAAAGGACAGGTCAAAGCTCTGGGGCCAACGTCCTGACTTTC.

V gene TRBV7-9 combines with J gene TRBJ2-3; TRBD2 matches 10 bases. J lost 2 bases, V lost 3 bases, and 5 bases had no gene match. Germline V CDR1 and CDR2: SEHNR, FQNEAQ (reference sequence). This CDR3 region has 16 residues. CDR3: CASSFTLAGLTDTQYF. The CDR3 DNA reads TGTGCCAGCAGCTTCACACTAGCGGGGCTCACAGATACGCAGTATTTT.

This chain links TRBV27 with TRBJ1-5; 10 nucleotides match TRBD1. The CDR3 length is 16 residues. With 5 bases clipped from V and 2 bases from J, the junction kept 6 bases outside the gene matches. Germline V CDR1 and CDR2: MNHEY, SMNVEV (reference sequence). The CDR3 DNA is TGTGCCAGCAGTGCCGTAGGGACAGGGGGCAATCAGCCCCAGCATTTT. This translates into CASSAVGTGGNQPQHF.

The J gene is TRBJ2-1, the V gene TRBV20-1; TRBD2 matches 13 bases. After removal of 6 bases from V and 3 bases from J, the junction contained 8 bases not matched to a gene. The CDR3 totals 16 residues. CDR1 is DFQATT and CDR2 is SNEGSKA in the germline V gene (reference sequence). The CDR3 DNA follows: TGCAGTGCAACCCTCGGGACTAGCGGGAACTACAATGAGCAGTTCTTC. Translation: CSATLGTSGNYNEQFF.

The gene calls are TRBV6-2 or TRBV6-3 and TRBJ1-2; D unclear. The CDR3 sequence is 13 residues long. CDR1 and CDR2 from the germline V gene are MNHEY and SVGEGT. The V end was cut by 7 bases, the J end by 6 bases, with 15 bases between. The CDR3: CASIRSPVDGYTF. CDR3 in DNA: TGTGCCAGCATTAGGAGCCCGGTCGATGGCTACACCTTC.

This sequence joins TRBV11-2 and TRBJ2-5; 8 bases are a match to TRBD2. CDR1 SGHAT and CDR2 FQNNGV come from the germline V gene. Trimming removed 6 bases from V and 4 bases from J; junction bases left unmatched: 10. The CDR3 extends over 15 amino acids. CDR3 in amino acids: CASRHGEREPETQYF. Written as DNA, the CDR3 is TGTGCCAGCAGACACGGGGAGCGGGAGCCAGAGACCCAGTACTTC.

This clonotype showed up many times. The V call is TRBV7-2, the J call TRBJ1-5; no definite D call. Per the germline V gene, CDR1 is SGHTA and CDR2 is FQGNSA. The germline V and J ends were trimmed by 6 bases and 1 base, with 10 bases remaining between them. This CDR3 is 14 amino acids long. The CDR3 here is CASSLTGSNQPQHF. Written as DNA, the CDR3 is TGTGCCAGCAGTTTAACGGGGAGCAATCAGCCCCAGCATTTT. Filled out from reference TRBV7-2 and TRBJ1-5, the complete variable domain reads GAGVSQSPSNKVTEKGKDVELRCDPISGHTALYWYRQSLGQGLEFLIYFQGNSAPDKSGLPSDRFSAERTGGSVSTLTIQRTQQEDSAVYLCASSLTGSNQPQHFGDGTRLSIL.

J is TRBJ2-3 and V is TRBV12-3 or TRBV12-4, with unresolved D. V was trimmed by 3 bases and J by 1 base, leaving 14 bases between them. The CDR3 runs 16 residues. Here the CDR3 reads CASSFSLLTRTDTQYF. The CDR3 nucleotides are TGTGCCAGCAGTTTCTCTTTACTGACCCGCACAGATACGCAGTATTTT.